Sequencing of this T cell receptor beta chain was carried out in a study of sequential checkpoint blockade in melanoma. As for the study in general: Arm A got nivolumab then ipilimumab; arm B the reverse, 1:1. Maintenance nivolumab came after either treatment sequence.

Treatment specified: randomized to nivolumab then ipilimumab (arm A) or the reverse (arm B). No patient had prior DNA-damaging chemotherapy. Sorted cells were live CD3+CD8+, lacking CD19 and CD56, from PBMCs. This CDR3 comprises 16 residues. The V segment lost 5 bases and the J segment 4 bases; nucleotides outside the gene matches: 10. Germline CDR1 is SGHVS and CDR2 is FNYEAQ. Method: immunoSEQ multiplex PCR; TCRdb's copy keeps in-frame clones and lacks some. This sample has roughly 17,000 clones, with roughly three quarters found just once. This chain joins TRBV7-6 and TRBJ1-5; 8 bases fit TRBD1. The sample in question was CD8+ T cells sorted from blood (inferred from file names), obtained from a patient given nivolumab and ipilimumab in sequence. The clonotype originates from a human donor with melanoma. The chain's CDR3 is CASSPGMTGENQPQHF. CDR3 nucleotides: TGTGCCAGCAGCCCGGGGATGACAGGGGAGAATCAGCCCCAGCATTTT.